This TCR beta chain is from a study of CD8 T cells in Susac syndrome. Trimming cost V 6 bases and J 8 bases, with 17 bases left between them. The CDR3 has 15 amino acids. RNA in amounts of roughly 0.5 to 1 ug was reverse transcribed with random hexamers. One entry per CDR3 protein, called by TCRdb with MiXCR from the immunoSEQ multiplex PCR reads. The repertoire includes 75,000 to 100,000 distinct CDR3 sequences, just under 95% of them detected once, and about 0.3% sits in the top ten. Sequencing input: CD8+ T cells from PBMCs. The chain is built from TRBV12-3 or TRBV12-4 and TRBJ1-6, with TRBD1 as a possible D gene (5 bases). The clonotype was recovered from a human donor in good health. CDR3 region: CASSPSTGGDSPLHF. The CDR3 DNA sequence: TGTGCCAGCAGCCCATCGACCGGGGGAGATTCACCCCTCCACTTT.